This T cell receptor (beta chain) was documented in a study of blood T cell repertoires in COVID-19. As for the study in general: Samples of COVID-19 (acute and convalescent) were obtained from the United States, Italy and Spain. The cDNA or gDNA used as material had been derived from T cells, B-cell-depleted T cells, or PBMCs.

In the study's own analysis: Amplified reference gene primers provided the basis for estimating nucleated cell counts. The data were produced by immunoSEQ multiplex PCR, yet TCRdb's version contains in-frame clones alone and is incomplete. D and trimming were read from the DNA, whereas the V and J calls and clone size are those reported in that table. The data contain around 100,000 clones, roughly 90% of them singletons. V lost 0 bases, J lost 5 bases, and 8 bases lay in between. CDR1 LNHNV and CDR2 YYDKDF come from the germline V gene (reference sequence). The CDR3 covers 13 residues. This receptor was identified in a woman aged 55 to 70 with acute or convalescent COVID-19. V gene TRBV15 combines with J gene TRBJ2-7; D remains unclear. Material: peripheral blood. CDR3: CATSRDVLDEQYF. In DNA, the CDR3 is TGTGCCACCAGCAGAGATGTTCTAGACGAGCAGTACTTC.